The 10 T cell receptor beta chains given below trace back to one sample, sequenced in a study of blood T cell repertoires in COVID-19. Assay used: immunoSEQ multiplex PCR; TCRdb lists only in-frame clones, some missing. The repertoire includes about 95,000 clones, approximately 80% of them detected once, and roughly 24% sits in the top ten. The material sequenced was peripheral blood. The receptors come from a human donor in a cohort sampled during active COVID-19.

The J gene is TRBJ2-1, the V gene TRBV6-2 or TRBV6-3; D is unclear. The CDR3 has 13 amino acids. V was shortened by 0 bases and J by 6 bases, with 6 bases between the two germline ends. Germline loops: CDR1 MNHEY, CDR2 SVGEGT. The CDR3 nucleotides are TGTGCCAGCAGTTACTCGGGCCCCAATGAGCAGTTCTTC. Translating it yields CASSYSGPNEQFF.

DNA of the CDR3: TGCGCCAGCAGCCCCAGGACAGGAGCCTTCACCGGGGAGCTGTTTTTT. Residues: CASSPRTGAFTGELFF. The rearrangement joins TRBV5-1 to TRBJ2-2, with 7 bases matching TRBD1. Germline V gene data show CDR1 as SGHRS and CDR2 as YFSETQ. The CDR3 length is 16 residues. V lost 4 bases, J lost 4 bases, and 10 bases stayed unmatched.

The rearrangement joins TRBV19 to TRBJ1-2; D perhaps matches TRBD1 (6 bases). The germline V gene encodes CDR1 LNHDA and CDR2 SQIVND (reference sequence). The germline V and J ends were trimmed by 6 bases and 4 bases, with 18 bases remaining between them. The CDR3 runs to 15 residues. The CDR3 is CASRLTGQEFYGYTF. The CDR3 bases are TGTGCCAGTAGGTTGACAGGTCAGGAATTCTATGGCTACACCTTC. The full variable domain, rest sourced from reference TRBV19 and TRBJ1-2, is DGGITQSPKYLFRKEGQNVTLSCEQNLNHDAMYWYRQDPGQGLRLIYYSQIVNDFQKGDIAEGYSVSREKKESFPLTVTSAQKNPTAFYLCASRLTGQEFYGYTFGSGTRLTVV.

DNA for the CDR3: TGTGCCAGCACCTTGGAGCTTAGGGAGACCCAGTACTTC. It specifies CASTLELRETQYF. The V gene is TRBV2, the J gene TRBJ2-5; D call uncertain. Germline-derived CDR1 and CDR2 are SNHLY and FYNNEI. The V end lost 7 bases, the J end lost 5 bases, and 14 bases lay between the germline ends. The CDR3 totals 13 residues. The whole variable domain, filled in from reference TRBV2 and TRBJ2-5, reads EPEVTQTPSHQVTQMGQEVILRCVPISNHLYFYWYRQILGQKVEFLVSFYNNEISEKSEIFDDQFSVERPDGSNFTLKIRSTKLEDSAMYFCASTLELRETQYFGPGTRLLVL.

The chain joins TRBV5-5 to TRBJ2-5; D gene ambiguous. The CDR3 contains 16 residues. Germline-derived CDR1 and CDR2 are SGHKS and YYEKEE (reference sequence). V was clipped by 0 bases and J by 0 bases, with 12 bases between them. The CDR3 DNA reads TGTGCCAGCAGCTTGGACCCCTATTCGTACCAAGAGACCCAGTACTTC. This sequence encodes CASSLDPYSYQETQYF.

This chain connects TRBV10-3 to TRBJ2-7; TRBD1 aligns across 9 bases. Unmatched junction bases numbered 4, after V lost 6 bases and J lost 4 bases. CDR3 length: 13 residues. Germline lookup yields CDR1 ENHRY and CDR2 SYGVKD. The CDR3 spells CAIRQGAGYEQYF. DNA of the CDR3: TGTGCCATCAGACAGGGGGCCGGGTACGAGCAGTACTTC.

V is TRBV3-1 (or the pseudogene TRBV3-2) and J is TRBJ2-1, with 9 bases lining up with TRBD2. Germline V gene data show CDR1 as LGHDT and CDR2 as YNNKEL (reference sequence). After removal of 3 bases from V and 2 bases from J, the junction contained 14 bases not matched to a gene. The CDR3 runs 19 residues. CDR3 in DNA: TGTGCCAGCAGCCAGTTTGGCGGGAGGGCCTTAAAAGCCTACAATGAGCAGTTCTTC. Encoded protein: CASSQFGGRALKAYNEQFF.

As to this clone: A junction end diverges from the germline sequence, so it may reflect a read error. This chain joins TRBV7-7 and TRBJ2-5; 11 bases match TRBD2. Germline V gene sequence: CDR1 SSHAT, CDR2 FNYEAQ (reference sequence). This CDR3 contains 15 residues. This CDR3 is CASSQTSGNRETQYF. DNA of the CDR3: TGTGCTAGCAGTCAGACTAGCGGGAACCGGGAGACCCAGTACTTC.

V usage is TRBV19 and J usage is TRBJ1-5, with 8 positions matching TRBD1. Germline CDR1 and CDR2: LNHDA and SQIVND (reference sequence). The CDR3 runs 19 residues. Trimming cost V 3 bases and J 1 base; bases outside gene matches: 14. CDR3 sequence (DNA): TGTGCCAGTAGTATCCTCCGACAGGGGCCCAGAATAAGCAATCAGCCCCAGCATTTT. It encodes CASSILRQGPRISNQPQHF.

The chain has TRBV2 and TRBJ1-1, with a possible D match to TRBD1 (5 bases). The CDR3 has 14 amino acids. Trimming took 4 bases from V and 3 from J, leaving 12 bases between them. Germline V gene sequence: CDR1 SNHLY, CDR2 FYNNEI. The CDR3 is CASSVTAGDTEAFF. The CDR3 region has the DNA TGTGCCAGCAGTGTGACAGCGGGGGACACTGAAGCTTTCTTT. The entire variable domain, with the rest obtained from reference TRBV2 and TRBJ1-1, is as follows: EPEVTQTPSHQVTQMGQEVILRCVPISNHLYFYWYRQILGQKVEFLVSFYNNEISEKSEIFDDQFSVERPDGSNFTLKIRSTKLEDSAMYFCASSVTAGDTEAFFGQGTRLTVV.